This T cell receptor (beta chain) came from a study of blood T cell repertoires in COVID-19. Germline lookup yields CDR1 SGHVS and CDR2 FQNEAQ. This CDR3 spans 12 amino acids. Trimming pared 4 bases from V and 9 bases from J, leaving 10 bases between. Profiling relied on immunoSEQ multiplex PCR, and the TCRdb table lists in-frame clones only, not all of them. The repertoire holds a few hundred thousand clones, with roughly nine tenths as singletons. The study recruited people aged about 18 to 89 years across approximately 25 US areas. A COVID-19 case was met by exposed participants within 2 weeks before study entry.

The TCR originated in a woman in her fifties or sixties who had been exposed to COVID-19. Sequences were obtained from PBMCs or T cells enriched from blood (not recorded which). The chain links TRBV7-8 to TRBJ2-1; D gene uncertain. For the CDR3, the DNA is TGTGCCAGCAGCTCGGGTTCGGGTGAGCAGTTCTTC. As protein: CASSSGSGEQFF.